The source of this T cell receptor (beta chain) is a study of T cells after yellow fever vaccination. Study findings and constraints: Abundant bulk-derived clonotypes could contaminate FACS-sorted repertoires. Overall, a small share of clonotypes was seen in both CD4 and CD8 compartments. Post-booster reappearance was seen for most primary-vaccination clones (roughly 97% CD4, roughly 86% CD8).

TCRdb used MiXCR to reprocess the 5' RACE reads, holding one entry per CDR3 protein. The sample holds 350,000 or so distinct CDR3 sequences, roughly 8.3% seen once. This clonotype was recorded a few times. The antigen remains undetermined. The CDR3 consists of 14 residues. From germline, CDR1 is SGHRS and CDR2 YFSETQ. V lost 0 bases, J lost 5 bases, and 2 bases stayed unmatched. The sequences come from PBMCs, collected more than 40 days after the first yellow fever vaccination. This chain uses TRBV5-1 with TRBJ2-1, with 7 bases matching TRBD1. This clonotype was sampled from a man between 18 and 29 years old who received the YFV17D yellow fever vaccine. The CDR3 DNA follows: TGCGCCAGCAGCTTGGGGGGGACAGACAATGAGCAGTTCTTC. It translates to CASSLGGTDNEQFF.